The rows below give T cell receptor beta chains drawn from one sample of a study of cytomegalovirus exposure and HLA in healthy donors. Produced via immunoSEQ multiplex PCR; TCRdb's table is partial and in-frame only. Of 150,000 to 180,000 clones listed, 60% to 75% are singletons. The source material was PBMCs. These receptors were obtained from a man between 18 and 35 years old in good health and CMV-seronegative. The CDR3 runs from the conserved cysteine through the conserved F or W. D genes are given only for firm matches. Rows may omit the clone size; those that give it use once, few, many or a size class.

-	TRBV5-4	TRBJ2-5	-	CASSLAKAGETQYF	TGTGCCAGCAGCTTGGCCAAGGCGGGCGAGACCCAGTACTTC
-	TRBV19	TRBJ2-5	-	CASSPQGGETQYF	TGTGCCAGTAGCCCCCAAGGGGGAGAGACCCAGTACTTC
-	TRBV20-1	TRBJ2-3	-	CSGIRLDTQYF	TGCAGTGGAATCAGGTTGGATACGCAGTATTTT
-	TRBV2	TRBJ1-4	-	CASSDGAGAEEKLFF	TGTGCCAGCAGTGATGGGGCAGGGGCCGAGGAAAAACTGTTTTTT
-	TRBV6-5	TRBJ2-5	TRBD2	CASSSGLARGAETQYF	TGTGCCAGCAGTTCCGGACTAGCGAGGGGGGCAGAGACCCAGTACTTC
-	TRBV25-1	TRBJ2-2	TRBD1	CASSDQTGGNTGELFF	TGTGCCAGCAGTGACCAGACAGGGGGGAACACCGGGGAGCTGTTTTTT
-	TRBV28	TRBJ1-1	TRBD1	CASSLGTGAHTEAFF	TGTGCCAGCAGTTTGGGGACAGGGGCACACACTGAAGCTTTCTTT
-	TRBV4-2	TRBJ2-7	-	CASSSGRGYEQYF	TGTGCCAGCAGCTCCGGACGGGGCTACGAGCAGTACTTC
-	TRBV4-1	TRBJ2-3	TRBD1	CASSLSRDRGADTQYF	TGCGCCAGCAGCCTTAGCCGGGACAGGGGGGCAGATACGCAGTATTTT
few	TRBV6-1	TRBJ1-1	-	CASTLDTKNTEAFF	TGTGCCAGCACCTTGGACACTAAGAACACTGAAGCTTTCTTT
-	TRBV19	TRBJ1-1	-	CASSTPLSYMNTEAFF	TGTGCCAGTAGTACCCCACTAAGCTACATGAACACTGAAGCTTTCTTT
-	TRBV19	TRBJ1-4	-	CASSNRAGKGEKLFF	TGTGCCAGTAGTAACAGGGCAGGGAAAGGTGAAAAACTGTTTTTT
-	TRBV28	TRBJ2-7	TRBD2	CASSPPWAGGHEQYF	TGTGCCAGCAGTCCCCCGTGGGCGGGAGGCCACGAGCAGTACTTC
-	TRBV7-3	TRBJ2-5	-	CASSLTGGSLQETQYF	TGTGCCAGCAGCTTAACCGGCGGCAGCCTCCAAGAGACCCAGTACTTC
-	TRBV21-1	TRBJ1-1	-	CASSKGGQKNTEAFF	TGTGCCAGCAGCAAAGGGGGACAAAAAAACACTGAAGCTTTCTTT
few	TRBV4-1	TRBJ2-3	-	CASSLSGFASTDTQYF	TGCGCCAGCAGCCTCTCCGGGTTTGCTAGCACAGATACGCAGTATTTT
few	TRBV2	TRBJ1-2	TRBD1	CASRYGQEATF	TGTGCCAGCAGGTACGGACAGGAAGCCACCTTC
-	TRBV4-1	TRBJ1-2	-	CASSRTAQHDGYTF	TGCGCCAGCAGCCGGACAGCACAGCATGATGGCTACACCTTC
-	TRBV18	TRBJ2-1	TRBD2	CASSPRAGVDNEQFF	TGTGCCAGCTCACCAAGAGCGGGGGTCGACAATGAGCAGTTCTTC
-	TRBV7-9	TRBJ1-1	-	CASSSTLTGNTEAFF	TGTGCCAGCAGCTCCACATTAACAGGGAACACTGAAGCTTTCTTT
few	TRBV19	TRBJ1-1	TRBD1	CASSMTGGNTEAFF	TGTGCCAGTAGTATGACAGGGGGGAACACTGAAGCTTTCTTT
few	TRBV4-1	TRBJ2-4	TRBD2	CASRPGAAGSLAKNIQYF	TGCGCCAGCAGGCCGGGAGCAGCGGGAAGCCTAGCCAAAAACATTCAGTACTTC
-	TRBV28	TRBJ1-5	-	CASSFWTRPGGAQHF	TGTGCCAGCAGTTTCTGGACACGGCCGGGGGGGGCCCAGCATTTT
-	TRBV4-1	TRBJ2-2	-	CASSRGMGSATGELFF	TGCGCCAGCAGCCGAGGGATGGGGTCGGCCACCGGGGAGCTGTTTTTT
-	TRBV5-6	TRBJ2-6	-	CAGGHSSGANGLTF	TGTGCCGGGGGACATAGCTCTGGGGCCAACGGCCTGACTTTC
-	TRBV20-1	TRBJ2-3	-	CSADYGTQYF	TGCAGTGCTGACTACGGCACGCAGTATTTT
-	TRBV27	TRBJ1-3	-	CASSPHNSGNTIYF	TGTGCCAGCAGTCCTCACAACTCTGGAAACACCATATATTTT
few	TRBV6-1	TRBJ1-1	-	CASSEVRWNTEAFF	TGTGCCAGCAGTGAAGTCAGGTGGAACACTGAAGCTTTCTTT
few	TRBV29-1	TRBJ2-5	TRBD1	CSAQDRGETQYF	TGCAGCGCTCAGGACAGGGGGGAGACCCAGTACTTC
few	TRBV29-1	TRBJ1-4	TRBD1	CSVEDGRGDEKLFF	TGCAGCGTTGAAGACGGCAGGGGGGATGAAAAACTGTTTTTT
-	TRBV5-4	TRBJ2-2	-	CASSLARGNTGELFF	TGTGCCAGCAGCTTGGCCAGGGGAAACACCGGGGAGCTGTTTTTT
-	TRBV29-1	TRBJ2-7	TRBD2	CSARTSGSSYEQYF	TGCAGCGCCAGGACTAGCGGGAGCTCCTACGAGCAGTACTTC
-	TRBV7-2	TRBJ2-7	-	CASSSYSSSFNEQYF	TGTGCCAGCAGCTCTTACTCCTCCTCATTTAACGAGCAGTACTTC
once	TRBV4-1	TRBJ1-1	-	CASSQPTDLRGMNTEAFF	TGCGCCAGCAGCCAGCCCACCGACCTGCGGGGGATGAACACTGAAGCTTTCTTT
once	TRBV7-2	TRBJ2-7	-	CASSPRGNYEQYF	TGTGCCAGCAGCCCACGGGGAAACTACGAGCAGTACTTC
-	TRBV5-1	TRBJ2-5	TRBD1	CASSRGQPMQETQYF	TGCGCCAGCAGCCGGGGACAGCCAATGCAAGAGACCCAGTACTTC
few	TRBV15	TRBJ2-1	TRBD1	CATSSQKGTGSWDEQFF	TGTGCCACCAGCTCACAAAAAGGGACAGGGTCTTGGGATGAGCAGTTCTTC
-	TRBV9	TRBJ1-1	-	CASSRGGNTEAFF	TGTGCCAGCAGCCGGGGGGGGAACACTGAAGCTTTCTTT
-	TRBV18	TRBJ1-1	-	CASSPGLNTEAFF	TGTGCCAGCTCACCCGGTCTAAACACTGAAGCTTTCTTT
-	TRBV15	TRBJ1-1	-	CATSKGRGYTEAFF	TGTGCCACCAGCAAAGGCAGGGGTTACACTGAAGCTTTCTTT
-	TRBV6-5	TRBJ2-3	TRBD2	CASSYYGGADTQYF	TGTGCCAGCAGTTACTACGGGGGGGCGGATACGCAGTATTTT
-	TRBV18	TRBJ2-1	-	CASSPKGVEINEQFF	TGTGCCAGCTCACCCAAGGGGGTAGAGATCAATGAGCAGTTCTTC
-	TRBV2	TRBJ1-5	TRBD1	CASSLAGGQPQHF	TGTGCCAGCAGTTTGGCAGGGGGCCAGCCCCAGCATTTT
-	TRBV27	TRBJ2-3	TRBD1	CASSSRTGRTDTQYF	TGTGCCAGCAGTTCCCGGACAGGGCGGACAGATACGCAGTATTTT
-	TRBV28	TRBJ1-2	-	CASTVRQDYGYTF	TGTGCCAGCACCGTACGACAGGACTATGGCTACACCTTC
-	TRBV5-1	TRBJ2-2	-	CASSFGDTTGELFF	TGCGCCAGCAGCTTTGGGGACACAACCGGGGAGCTGTTTTTT
-	TRBV6-6	TRBJ1-2	-	CASSYPTEYYGYTF	TGTGCCAGCAGTTATCCGACGGAGTACTATGGCTACACCTTC
few	TRBV4-3	TRBJ2-7	-	CASSQGDNYEQYF	TGCGCCAGCAGCCAAGGGGACAATTACGAGCAGTACTTC
medium-sized	TRBV6-5	TRBJ1-2	-	CASSYSPGDGYTF	TGTGCCAGCAGTTACTCGCCAGGGGATGGCTACACCTTC
-	TRBV11-2	TRBJ2-7	TRBD1	CASSRDRGTYEQYF	TGTGCCAGCAGCAGAGACAGGGGCACCTACGAGCAGTACTTC
-	TRBV6-1	TRBJ2-7	TRBD1	CASSELTGGWSYEQYF	TGTGCCAGCAGTGAACTTACAGGGGGATGGTCCTACGAGCAGTACTTC
-	TRBV13	TRBJ2-1	TRBD2	CASSGLGLAVGQFF	TGTGCCAGCAGCGGCTTGGGTCTAGCGGTCGGGCAGTTCTTC
-	TRBV18	TRBJ1-3	TRBD1	CASSSTGDSGNTIYF	TGTGCCAGCTCATCTACAGGGGACTCTGGAAACACCATATATTTT
-	TRBV6-6	TRBJ2-1	-	CAAVKVDSNEQFF	TGTGCCGCGGTGAAGGTGGACAGCAATGAGCAGTTCTTC
-	TRBV28	TRBJ1-3	-	CASSLLSGAGNTIYF	TGTGCCAGCAGTTTATTGTCAGGGGCTGGAAACACCATATATTTT
-	TRBV5-4	TRBJ1-5	-	CASSLGGSPNQPQHF	TGTGCCAGCAGCTTGGGTGGCAGTCCCAATCAGCCCCAGCATTTT